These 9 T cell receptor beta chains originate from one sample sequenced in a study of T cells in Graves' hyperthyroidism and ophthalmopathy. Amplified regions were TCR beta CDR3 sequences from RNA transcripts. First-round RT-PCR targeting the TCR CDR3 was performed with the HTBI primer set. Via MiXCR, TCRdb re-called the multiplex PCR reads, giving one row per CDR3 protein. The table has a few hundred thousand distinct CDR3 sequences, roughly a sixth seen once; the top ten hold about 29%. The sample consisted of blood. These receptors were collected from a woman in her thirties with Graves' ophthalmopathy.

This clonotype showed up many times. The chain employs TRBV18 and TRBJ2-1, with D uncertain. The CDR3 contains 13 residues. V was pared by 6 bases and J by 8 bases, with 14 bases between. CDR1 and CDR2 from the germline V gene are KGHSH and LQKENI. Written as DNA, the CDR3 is TGTGCCAGCTCCCCAGGCCTCCTTCATGAGCAGTTCTTC. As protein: CASSPGLLHEQFF.

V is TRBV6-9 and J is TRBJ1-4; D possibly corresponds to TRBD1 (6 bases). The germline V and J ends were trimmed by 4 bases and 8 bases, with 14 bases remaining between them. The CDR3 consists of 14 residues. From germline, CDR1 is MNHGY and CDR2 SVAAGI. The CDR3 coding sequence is TGTGCCAGCAGTTCCTCCGGGACAAGGGAAAAACTGTTTTTT. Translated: CASSSSGTREKLFF.

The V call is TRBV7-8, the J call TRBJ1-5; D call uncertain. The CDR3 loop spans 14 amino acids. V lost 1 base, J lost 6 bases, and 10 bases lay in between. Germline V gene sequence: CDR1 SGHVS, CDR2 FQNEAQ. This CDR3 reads CASSLDWGFQPQHF. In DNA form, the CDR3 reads TGTGCCAGCAGCTTAGATTGGGGTTTTCAGCCCCAGCATTTT.

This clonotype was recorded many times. The CDR3 DNA is TGTGCCATTCGAAAAGGGACAGGGGACGAGACCCAGTACTTC. This translates into CAIRKGTGDETQYF. The chain combines TRBV2 with TRBJ2-5; 10 bases align to TRBD1. The CDR3 consists of 14 residues. Losses at the gene ends were 10 bases for V and 5 bases for J; bases not matched to a gene: 10. Germline CDR1 and CDR2: SNHLY and FYNNEI.

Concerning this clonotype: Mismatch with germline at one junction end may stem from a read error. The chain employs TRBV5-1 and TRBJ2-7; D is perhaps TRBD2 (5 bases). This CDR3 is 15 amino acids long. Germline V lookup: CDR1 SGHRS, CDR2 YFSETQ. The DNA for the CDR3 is TGTGCCAGCAGCTACTTTAGCGAAGACTCCTACGAGCAGTACTTC. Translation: CASSYFSEDSYEQYF.

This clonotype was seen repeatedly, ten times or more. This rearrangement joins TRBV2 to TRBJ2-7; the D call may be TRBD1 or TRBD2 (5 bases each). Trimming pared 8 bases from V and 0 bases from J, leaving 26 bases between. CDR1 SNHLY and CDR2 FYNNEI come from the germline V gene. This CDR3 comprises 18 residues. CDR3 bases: TGTGCCAGCCAACCCCCCCGGGGCCGAGGTTGGATCTCCTACGAGCAGTACTTC. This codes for CASQPPRGRGWISYEQYF. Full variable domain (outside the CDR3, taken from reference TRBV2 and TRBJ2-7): EPEVTQTPSHQVTQMGQEVILRCVPISNHLYFYWYRQILGQKVEFLVSFYNNEISEKSEIFDDQFSVERPDGSNFTLKIRSTKLEDSAMYFCASQPPRGRGWISYEQYFGPGTRLTVT.

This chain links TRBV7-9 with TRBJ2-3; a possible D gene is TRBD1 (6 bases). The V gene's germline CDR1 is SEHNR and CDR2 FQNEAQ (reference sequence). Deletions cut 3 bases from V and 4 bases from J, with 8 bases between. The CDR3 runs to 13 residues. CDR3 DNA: TGTGCCAGCAGCTTCCAGGGGCCAGATACGCAGTATTTT. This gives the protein CASSFQGPDTQYF.

The CDR3 DNA follows: TGTGCCAGCAGTTATCTCAGGGAGGAGGTTGGGGCTTTCTTT. This encodes CASSYLREEVGAFF. The rearrangement joins TRBV27 to TRBJ1-1; the D gene is possibly TRBD1 (5 bases). CDR1 MNHEY and CDR2 SMNVEV come from the germline V gene (reference sequence). Trimming took 4 bases from V and 11 from J, leaving 20 bases between them. This CDR3 has 14 amino acids.

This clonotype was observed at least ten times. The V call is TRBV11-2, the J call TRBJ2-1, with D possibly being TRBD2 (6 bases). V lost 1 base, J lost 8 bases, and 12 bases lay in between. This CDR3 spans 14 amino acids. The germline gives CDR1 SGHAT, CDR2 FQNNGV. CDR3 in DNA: TGTGCCAGCAGCTTAGCCTCATTAGCGGATGAGCAGTTCTTC. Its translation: CASSLASLADEQFF.